The source of this T cell receptor beta chain is a study of cytomegalovirus exposure and HLA in healthy donors. Study details: The 120 validation repertoires were produced on the same platform as the roughly 700 repertoires of the first cohort. This was reported in a later analysis. Study findings and constraints: Among TCR beta chains, those listed as cytomegalovirus-associated numbered some 160. Testing in vitro showed three CMV-associated chains specific for CMV antigens.

Method: immunoSEQ multiplex PCR; TCRdb's copy keeps in-frame clones and lacks some. The sample has about 140,000 clones, roughly 86% seen once. Concerning this clone: Antigen: not known.

The length of the CDR3 is 14 residues. CDR1 and CDR2 (germline): SGHRS, YFSETQ. V lost 0 bases to trimming and J lost 3 bases, with 10 bases between them. Sequences were obtained from PBMCs. This sequence was found in a woman aged 25-40 years in good health and CMV-seronegative. The V gene is TRBV5-1, the J gene TRBJ2-7, with no clear D. CDR3 bases: TGCGCCAGCAGCTTGGCCCCAAGCAACTACGAGCAGTACTTC. Protein sequence: CASSLAPSNYEQYF. The full variable domain, its missing parts supplied by reference TRBV5-1 and TRBJ2-7, is KAGVTQTPRYLIKTRGQQVTLSCSPISGHRSVSWYQQTPGQGLQFLFEYFSETQRNKGNFPGRFSGRQFSNSRSEMNVSTLELGDSALYLCASSLAPSNYEQYFGPGTRLTVT.